A single sample gave rise to the 12 T cell receptor beta chains below, sequenced in a study of breast tumors, draining lymph nodes, adjacent tissues. TCRdb reprocessed the multiplex PCR reads via MiXCR and lists one record per CDR3 protein. The sample carries roughly 14,000 distinct CDR3 sequences, 55% recorded once. The sample taken for sequencing was tumor-adjacent breast tissue. The receptors originated from a female donor with breast cancer. Some clones in this sample may be carry-over from other donors' samples.

The V gene is TRBV7-8, the J gene TRBJ2-3; TRBD2 is a possible D gene (5 bases). In germline, CDR1 is SGHVS, CDR2 FQNEAQ. The CDR3 runs 13 residues. Trimming left V 0 bases short and J 5 bases short, with 6 bases between. CDR3 nucleotide sequence: TGTGCCAGCAGCTTAGCGCGGGTAGATACGCAGTATTTT. It encodes CASSLARVDTQYF.

The chain couples TRBV20-1 to TRBJ1-2; 7 bases agree with TRBD1. Trimming cost V 6 bases and J 2 bases; bases outside gene matches: 0. The CDR3 totals 11 residues. CDR1 is DFQATT, CDR2 SNEGSKA, per germline (reference sequence). The DNA of the CDR3 is TGCAGTGCGGGACAGAACTATGGCTACACCTTC. It yields the protein CSAGQNYGYTF.

The chain recombines TRBV11-1 with TRBJ1-6, with a weak D call TRBD1 (6 bases). The CDR3 contains 13 residues. V was pared by 5 bases and J by 9 bases, with 11 bases between. Germline V lookup: CDR1 SGHAT, CDR2 FQDESV (reference sequence). Here the CDR3 reads CASSRGSGSPLHF. In nucleotides, the CDR3 is TGTGCCAGCAGCAGGGGGTCTGGTTCACCCCTCCACTTT.

This clonotype was seen at least ten times. In DNA, the CDR3 is TGTGCCAGCAGCTTAACGTCGAGGAGTGGAAAGAATACGCAGTATTTT. Amino acid sequence: CASSLTSRSGKNTQYF. V gene TRBV7-3 combines with J gene TRBJ2-3; D gene uncertain. V shed 0 bases and J shed 7 bases, with 17 bases lying between them. The V gene's germline CDR1 is SGHTA and CDR2 FQGTGA. The CDR3 spans 16 residues.

The chain combines TRBV2 with TRBJ1-2, with D tentatively TRBD1 (6 bases). This CDR3 spans 14 amino acids. From germline, CDR1 is SNHLY and CDR2 FYNNEI. Trimming pared 5 bases from V and 4 bases from J, leaving 14 bases between. The CDR3 DNA is TGTGCCAGCAGTTTCGAGGGGGTCGTCTATGGCTACACCTTC. This translates into CASSFEGVVYGYTF.

This clonotype has only one observation. The V gene is TRBV12-3 or TRBV12-4, the J gene TRBJ1-2, with a tentative D call TRBD1 (6 bases). The CDR3 length is 14 residues. Trimming left V 0 bases short and J 2 bases short, with 7 bases between. The CDR3 loop is CASSLAGGNYGYTF. The CDR3 DNA sequence: TGTGCCAGCAGTTTAGCAGGGGGAAACTATGGCTACACCTTC.

The chain has TRBV20-1 and TRBJ2-5, with D unresolved. This CDR3 is built from 12 residues. V gave up 3 bases and J gave up 4 bases, with 9 bases separating them. Germline V gene lookup returns CDR1 DFQATT and CDR2 SNEGSKA (reference sequence). CDR3 residues: CSASPRIETQYF. The CDR3 nucleotides are TGCAGTGCTAGTCCCAGGATAGAGACCCAGTACTTC.

This clonotype was detected many times. This sequence joins TRBV20-1 and TRBJ1-1; TRBD1 agrees at 10 bases. Germline V gene sequence: CDR1 DFQATT, CDR2 SNEGSKA (reference sequence). CDR3 length: 12 residues. The trim removed 5 bases at V and 5 bases at J, leaving 2 bases unmatched. Here the CDR3 reads CSARTGGTEAFF. DNA for the CDR3: TGCAGTGCTCGGACAGGGGGAACTGAAGCTTTCTTT.

This sequence joins TRBV13 and TRBJ2-1; 14 nucleotides line up with TRBD2. The CDR3 runs 19 residues. Germline V gene lookup returns CDR1 PRHDT and CDR2 FYEKMQ (reference sequence). The junction had 15 bases not matched to a gene; V was cut back by 5 bases and J by 6 bases. Written as DNA, the CDR3 is TGTGCCAGCAGCGAAGAGGGGGTTGGGACTAGCGGGAGATCCAATGAGCAGTTCTTC. Protein sequence: CASSEEGVGTSGRSNEQFF.

The chain combines TRBV20-1 with TRBJ2-1; 10 bases fit TRBD2. The CDR3 is made up of 16 amino acids. In germline, CDR1 is DFQATT, CDR2 SNEGSKA (reference sequence). V lost 3 bases, J lost 4 bases, and 9 bases stayed unmatched. DNA for the CDR3: TGCAGTGCTAGGGGACTTAGCGGGAGGCCTTACAATGAGCAGTTCTTC. Its protein product is CSARGLSGRPYNEQFF.

This clonotype is deemed medium-sized (0.01 to 0.1%). The chain has TRBV6-1 and TRBJ1-6; 7 bases are shared with TRBD1. Germline CDR1 is MNHNS and CDR2 is SASEGT. J was trimmed by 4 bases and V by 6 bases; bases with no gene match: 6. The CDR3 runs 15 residues. CDR3 nucleotide sequence: TGTGCCAGCAGGGGTCTACAGGGGTATAATTCACCCCTCCACTTT. As protein: CASRGLQGYNSPLHF.

By its share, this clonotype is medium-sized. The chain is built from TRBV12-3 or TRBV12-4 and TRBJ2-7; D possibly corresponds to TRBD1 (6 bases). The germline V and J ends were trimmed by 6 bases and 3 bases, with 18 bases remaining between them. This CDR3 is 15 amino acids long. The CDR3 nucleotides read TGTGCCAGCAGCCCGGGCCGGACAGTTGTCTACGAGCAGTACTTC. This codes for CASSPGRTVVYEQYF.